The clone carrying this T cell receptor beta chain came up a few times. Antigen unknown. UMIs were added to TCR cDNA along with a universal primer site when it was made by 5'RACE template switching. TCRdb re-analysed the 5' RACE reads in MiXCR, keeping a single row per CDR3 protein. The table lists 450,000 to 600,000 distinct CDR3 sequences, around 16% of them singletons. This sample was included in a study of T cells after yellow fever vaccination. General study results and limits: The secondary response was weaker, and its peak arrived faster, on day 5 versus 15.

The origin of this receptor is a man younger than 35 who received the YFV17D yellow fever vaccine. The source was PBMCs, collected roughly 5 days after the first yellow fever vaccination.

CDR3 sequence: CASSLTGREDTEAFF. Here the CDR3 DNA reads TGTGCCAGCAGCTTGACAGGGAGGGAAGACACTGAAGCTTTCTTT. The chain uses TRBV7-2 and TRBJ1-1, with 7 positions matching TRBD1. The CDR3 has 15 amino acids. Germline V lookup: CDR1 SGHTA, CDR2 FQGNSA. V shed 3 bases, J shed 3 bases, and the junction held 7 bases outside the gene matches.